This TCR beta chain was documented in a study of identical twins (TCRdb year 2016). At the level of the whole study: To test whether fetal clonotypes persist, the study used deep sequencing on TCR alpha and beta repertoires from monozygotic twins, unrelated adults of various ages, and cord blood. To rule out contamination, the twin experiments were replicated at different times with different library preparation protocols.

The paper's findings and limits, for the study overall: Compared with coincidental sharing between unrelated individuals, out-of-frame TCR alpha sequences shared between twins showed an excess of sequences with low generation probability. Invariant T cells such as MAIT and iNKT could partly confound zero-insertion analyses, although diverse VJ usage argued against such confounding for most clonotypes. Fewer insertions were carried by abundant cord blood beta clonotypes, a similar but weaker trend appeared in young adult naive repertoires, and no such trend appeared in memory repertoires. Excess twin sharing in beta out-of-frame sequences was weaker because fewer shared sequences lowered the signal-to-noise ratio. Out-of-frame TCR alpha sharing in monozygotic twins was systematically underestimated by recombination models, whereas sharing between unrelated individuals was in agreement with the recombination models. Because the same donors could not be followed over many years, the conclusions depended on cross-sectional statistical analysis.

Reading the germline V gene gives CDR1 SGHRS and CDR2 YFSETQ. The CDR3 spans 15 residues, from the cysteine through the phenylalanine. Only the CDR3 DNA is retained, 45 bases long and in frame from the first base. Deletion took 0 bases off V and 2 bases off J, with a span of 12 bases between the germline ends. Every donor in the study was a healthy Caucasian. The twin cohort comprised three pairs of female monozygotic twins, all aged roughly 18 to 30 years. RNA for TCR libraries was isolated from peripheral blood mononuclear cells. Library method: 5' RACE. Instrument on record: Illumina HiSeq 2000. A universal primer binding site was added through template switching, and the final cDNA carried a unique molecular identifier so that TCR cDNA molecules could be counted accurately. Specific primers in the conserved constant-segment region were used to synthesize first-strand cDNA for the TCR alpha and beta chains. To control for contamination, each cDNA library was double barcoded with a SMART-Mk sample barcode plus Illumina barcodes. TruSeq adapter sequences, together with Illumina sample barcodes, were added in two successive PCR steps. TCR alpha and beta cDNA libraries were sequenced on the Illumina HiSeq platform with custom primers. Processing in the source paper ran as follows. MiGEC was used to process raw reads and extract unique molecular identifiers, and MiXCR was used to find CDR3 positions. For each individual, recombination models were inferred using an EM algorithm with the repgenHMM and IGoR tools. Shared clonotype analysis was performed with the tcR package in R, normalizing sharing by the product of cloneset sizes. Out-of-frame nonproductive sequences were analyzed to study raw recombination free of thymic and clonal selection effects. TCRdb itself trimmed the public reads at Q25 with fastp, ran MiXCR and retained productive beta chains. Merged by CDR3 protein, the rows form single entries marked with the most common genes and DNA. Here the V and J calls rest on TCRdb's processing, not on the authors' analysis. In this sample the table shows a few hundred thousand distinct CDR3 sequences, 9.6% of which occur a single time. 2.5% to 3.5% of the sample is in the top ten clones.

This clonotype was detected a few times. Its cognate antigen has yet to be identified. No base-level quality is on record; no much larger clone is a single base apart. These sequences were also reported in another study, on yellow fever vaccine responses in identical twins. The second study, in turn, reports: According to the authors, the vaccine-induced T cell response in identical twins seemed to be partly convergent and partly specific to each individual. Focusing on identical twins, the study followed the T cell clones that responded to the vaccine, and did so with precision.

The sequence is built from TRBV5-1 and TRBJ2-7, with a weak D call of TRBD1 (5 bases match). Sequenced sample: PBMCs. This TCR came from a woman younger than 30 in good health. The CDR3 amino acid sequence is: CASSLDGQLPYEQYF. The DNA reads as follows: TGCGCCAGCAGCTTGGATGGACAATTACCCTACGAGCAGTACTTC.